One and the same sample provided the 12 T cell receptor beta chains below, sequenced in a study of T cell repertoires in cytomegalovirus infection. Their antigens remain unidentified. Via MiXCR, TCRdb re-called the reads, giving one row per CDR3 protein. The profile shows 110,000 or so distinct CDR3 sequences, around 31% of them singletons. Sample: CD8+ T cells from cultured PBMCs, taken from culture after CMV antigen stimulation. These receptors were taken from a human donor in good health (CMV status not recorded). Some clones in this sample may be carry-over from other donors' samples.

This clonotype has a handful of counts. This chain connects TRBV4-1 to TRBJ1-2; D gene uncertain. CDR1 MGHRA and CDR2 YSYEKL come from the germline V gene. The ends were cut back, 3 bases at V and 8 bases at J, with 10 bases in the middle. This CDR3 is 12 amino acids long. CDR3 DNA sequence: TGCGCCAGCAGCCAGTCTGAACGGGGCTACACCTTC. Residues: CASSQSERGYTF.

The chain uses TRBV7-6 and TRBJ1-1; TRBD1 aligns across 7 bases. After removal of 5 bases from V and 3 bases from J, the junction contained 12 bases not matched to a gene. Per the germline V gene, CDR1 is SGHVS and CDR2 is FNYEAQ. The CDR3 has 16 amino acids. The CDR3 bases are TGTGCCAGCAGCGAGAAGACAGGGAGATGGGACACTGAAGCTTTCTTT. It encodes CASSEKTGRWDTEAFF.

The V and J genes are TRBV6-5 and TRBJ2-7; no reliable D call. V lost 6 bases and J 5 bases, leaving 20 bases between the germline ends. The CDR3 is made up of 15 amino acids. Germline loops: CDR1 MNHEY, CDR2 SVGAGI. This CDR3 is CASRYLGQVADEQYF. The CDR3 nucleotides are TGTGCCAGCAGGTACCTTGGGCAGGTTGCCGACGAGCAGTACTTC.

J is TRBJ1-5 and V is TRBV7-8; D remains unclear. V lost 5 bases, J lost 4 bases, and 6 bases lay in between. The CDR3 runs 12 residues. The germline gives CDR1 SGHVS, CDR2 FQNEAQ. The CDR3 nucleotides are TGTGCCAGCAGCGCATATAATCAGCCCCAGCATTTT. Amino acids: CASSAYNQPQHF.

This clonotype has only a few counts. The chain recombines TRBV5-6 with TRBJ1-4; D is unclear. Germline CDR1 and CDR2: SGHDT and YYEEEE. V lost 4 bases and J 1 base, leaving 11 bases between the germline ends. The CDR3 has 15 residues. The DNA of the CDR3 is TGTGCCAGCAGCCCGACACTGGGAACTAATGAAAAACTGTTTTTT. It codes for CASSPTLGTNEKLFF. Full variable domain (remainder filled in from reference TRBV5-6 and TRBJ1-4): DAGVTQSPTHLIKTRGQQVTLRCSPKSGHDTVSWYQQALGQGPQFIFQYYEEEERQRGNFPDRFSGHQFPNYSSELNVNALLLGDSALYLCASSPTLGTNEKLFFGSGTQLSVL.

This clonotype was counted only a few times. The rearrangement links TRBV13 to TRBJ2-1; 10 nucleotides agree with TRBD1. The germline V gene has CDR1 PRHDT and CDR2 FYEKMQ (reference sequence). The CDR3 sequence is 15 residues long. Germline trimming cut 5 bases from V and 5 bases from J; bases unmatched to any gene: 6. CDR3 in DNA: TGTGCCAGCAGCAGATCCGGGACAGGGGACAATGAGCAGTTCTTC. Translating gives CASSRSGTGDNEQFF.

This chain uses TRBV11-2 with TRBJ2-3; 9 bases fit TRBD2. V was pared by 1 base and J by 5 bases, with 10 bases of the junction left unmatched. Germline-derived CDR1 and CDR2 are SGHAT and FQNNGV. The CDR3 has 17 residues. CDR3 coding DNA: TGTGCCAGCAGCTTAGTATTCGCGGGGGGGACTGAAGATACGCAGTATTTT. It yields the protein CASSLVFAGGTEDTQYF.

The chain recombines TRBV5-6 with TRBJ1-1; D call uncertain. Germline CDR1 is SGHDT and CDR2 is YYEEEE. CDR3 length: 12 amino acids. V dropped 9 bases and J dropped 0 bases, with 9 bases sitting between them. The CDR3 DNA sequence: TGTGCCACAGGCATTTTGAACACTGAAGCTTTCTTT. It translates to CATGILNTEAFF. Looking up the rest from reference TRBV5-6 and TRBJ1-1 gives the full variable domain: DAGVTQSPTHLIKTRGQQVTLRCSPKSGHDTVSWYQQALGQGPQFIFQYYEEEERQRGNFPDRFSGHQFPNYSSELNVNALLLGDSALYLCATGILNTEAFFGQGTRLTVV.

This clonotype was counted many times. This sequence joins TRBV7-2 and TRBJ1-1; the D is unclear. Germline values: CDR1 SGHTA, CDR2 FQGNSA. The CDR3 totals 13 residues. The V gene lost 2 bases and the J gene lost 8 bases, with 12 bases spanning the gap. The CDR3: CASSLNGISEAFF. The CDR3 coding sequence is TGTGCCAGCAGCTTAAACGGGATCTCCGAAGCTTTCTTT.

This clonotype was recorded many times. The rearrangement links TRBV4-1 to TRBJ2-6, with TRBD1 matching over 10 bases. This CDR3 comprises 20 residues. Germline V gene data show CDR1 as MGHRA and CDR2 as YSYEKL. Trimming took 4 bases from V and 0 from J; bases not matched to a gene: 12. CDR3 nucleotides: TGCGCCAGCAGCCCCGGGGGACAGGGGACTTCGTTCTCTGGGGCCAACGTCCTGACTTTC. Its translation: CASSPGGQGTSFSGANVLTF.

This clonotype was observed a handful of times. In nucleotides, the CDR3 is TGTGCCAGCAGTTTAGTTGAAGGGCAAGAGACCCAGTACTTC. Amino acids: CASSLVEGQETQYF. The rearrangement uses TRBV12-3 or TRBV12-4 and TRBJ2-5; D is undetermined. The CDR3 totals 14 residues. The V gene lost 1 base and the J gene lost 2 bases, with 8 bases spanning the gap.

This clonotype was seen a handful of times. This rearrangement joins TRBV20-1 to TRBJ2-3; 8 bases fit TRBD2. V gave up 6 bases and J gave up 0 bases; unmatched junction bases: 14. Germline CDR1 reads DFQATT; CDR2 reads SNEGSKA (reference sequence). The CDR3 runs to 17 residues. The CDR3 DNA reads TGCAGTGCCATCCGGGGGGCGGGGGGCACTAGCACAGATACGCAGTATTTT. Protein product: CSAIRGAGGTSTDTQYF.